Listed below are T cell receptor beta chains from one sample, sequenced in a study of response to subunit inactivated influenza vaccine. Each CDR3 protein gets one entry after TCRdb re-called the RT-PCR reads with MiXCR. The data contain around 790,000 distinct CDR3 sequences, 21% of them seen just once; the ten biggest clones take up around 9.6%. Sequencing used PBMCs from blood, obtained roughly 5 days after vaccination. Receptors originate from a man aged 45-65 years who received an inactivated influenza vaccine. The CDR3 runs from the conserved cysteine through the conserved F or W. A D gene is named only where the DNA matches it firmly. Clone size is stated in some rows and not others, as once, few, many or a class when expanded.

v_gene: TRBV5-5; abundance: -; d_gene: TRBD2; j_gene: TRBJ2-7; CDR3nt: TGTGCCAGCAGCTTGGGTTGGGGGGGCTACGAGCAGTACTTC; CDR3aa: CASSLGWGGYEQYF
v_gene: TRBV7-2; abundance: -; d_gene: TRBD1; j_gene: TRBJ2-7; CDR3nt: TGTGCCAGCAGCTTCGACAGGGTTGGCGAGCAGTACTTC; CDR3aa: CASSFDRVGEQYF
v_gene: TRBV11-2; abundance: -; d_gene: -; j_gene: TRBJ2-2; CDR3nt: TGTGCCAGCAGCCCCCGCAGGGCCCTAAACACCGGGGAGCTGTTTTTT; CDR3aa: CASSPRRALNTGELFF
v_gene: TRBV12-3/TRBV12-4; abundance: -; d_gene: -; j_gene: TRBJ2-2; CDR3nt: TGTGCCAGCGTCGGAGGGGTCGGGGAGCTGTTTTTT; CDR3aa: CASVGGVGELFF
v_gene: TRBV5-1; abundance: -; d_gene: -; j_gene: TRBJ2-1; CDR3nt: TGCGCCAGCAGCTTGGTAGCGGAGACCTACAATGAGCAGTTCTTC; CDR3aa: CASSLVAETYNEQFF
v_gene: TRBV7-6; abundance: few; d_gene: -; j_gene: TRBJ2-3; CDR3nt: TGTGCCAGCAGCTTGGATCACTTAGATACGCAGTATTTT; CDR3aa: CASSLDHLDTQYF
v_gene: TRBV7-6; abundance: few; d_gene: TRBD2; j_gene: TRBJ2-7; CDR3nt: TGTGCCAGCAGCCACACTAGCGGGAGGACCCTACCCTACGAGCAGTACTTC; CDR3aa: CASSHTSGRTLPYEQYF
v_gene: TRBV7-9; abundance: -; d_gene: TRBD2; j_gene: TRBJ2-7; CDR3nt: TGTGCCAGCAGCACAATAGGACTAGCGTCTTCCTACGAGCAGTACTTC; CDR3aa: CASSTIGLASSYEQYF
v_gene: TRBV3-1; abundance: few; d_gene: -; j_gene: TRBJ2-4; CDR3nt: TGTGCCAGCAGCCAAGATGGTCGGGGAGCCAAAAACATTCAGTACTTC; CDR3aa: CASSQDGRGAKNIQYF
v_gene: TRBV28; abundance: many; d_gene: TRBD2; j_gene: TRBJ2-1; CDR3nt: TGTGCCAGCAGTTTATTAGCGGGGGGGCTCTACAATGAGCAGTTCTTC; CDR3aa: CASSLLAGGLYNEQFF
v_gene: TRBV10-3; abundance: -; d_gene: TRBD2; j_gene: TRBJ2-1; CDR3nt: TGTGCCATCAGTGAGTCGTTAACTAGCGAGTCCTACAATGAGCAGTTCTTC; CDR3aa: CAISESLTSESYNEQFF
v_gene: TRBV5-1; abundance: few; d_gene: TRBD1; j_gene: TRBJ2-5; CDR3nt: TGCGCCAGCAGATCATGGACAGGGGGAGAGACCCAGTACTTC; CDR3aa: CASRSWTGGETQYF
v_gene: TRBV12-3/TRBV12-4; abundance: -; d_gene: TRBD2; j_gene: TRBJ2-1; CDR3nt: TGTGCCAGCAGTATCTTAGCGGGAGGGCTCTCCTACAATGAGCAGTTCTTC; CDR3aa: CASSILAGGLSYNEQFF
v_gene: TRBV6-5; abundance: -; d_gene: -; j_gene: TRBJ2-7; CDR3nt: TGTGCCAGCAGTTACTCGAGCCCCGACCGAGTGCAGTACTTC; CDR3aa: CASSYSSPDRVQYF
v_gene: TRBV3-1; abundance: -; d_gene: -; j_gene: TRBJ1-6; CDR3nt: TGTGCCAGCAGCCAAGCGGAAAAGGGCCAACCCCTCCACTTT; CDR3aa: CASSQAEKGQPLHF
v_gene: TRBV20-1; abundance: -; d_gene: -; j_gene: TRBJ2-5; CDR3nt: TGCAGTGCTAGAGATTTCGTCGCTATCGAGACCCAGTACTTC; CDR3aa: CSARDFVAIETQYF
v_gene: TRBV20-1; abundance: few; d_gene: TRBD1; j_gene: TRBJ1-2; CDR3nt: TGCAGTGCTAGAGATGGGACAGGTACCTATGGCTACACCTTC; CDR3aa: CSARDGTGTYGYTF
v_gene: TRBV18; abundance: -; d_gene: -; j_gene: TRBJ2-1; CDR3nt: TGTGCCAGCTCCGGAGGGGGGTTCAATGAGCAGTTCTTC; CDR3aa: CASSGGGFNEQFF
v_gene: TRBV20-1; abundance: few; d_gene: TRBD2; j_gene: TRBJ2-3; CDR3nt: TGCAGTGCTCCGGCGGGGGAGACGGGGCCCACAGATACGCAGTATTTT; CDR3aa: CSAPAGETGPTDTQYF
v_gene: TRBV7-8; abundance: -; d_gene: -; j_gene: TRBJ1-2; CDR3nt: TGTGCCAGCAGCTTCCTGACACCAACCTATGGCTACACCTTC; CDR3aa: CASSFLTPTYGYTF